The 16 T cell receptor beta chains below come from one sample, sequenced in a study of spatial heterogeneity in lung cancer. Each CDR3 protein gets one entry after TCRdb re-called the 5' RACE reads with MiXCR. Found here are roughly 3,500 distinct CDR3 sequences, roughly 5.4% of them singletons; the top ten hold roughly 14%. Their antigens remain unidentified. General study findings and limits: Higher tumor mutation counts went along with higher counts of expanded intratumoral alpha and beta TCRs.

Time point defined: sample taken at primary tumor resection. The sample in question was lung tumor tissue, obtained at surgery. The receptor source for this set is a female donor with early-stage non-small cell lung cancer.

In this sample, this clonotype turned up a few times. The chain couples TRBV29-1 to TRBJ1-1; tentatively, D is TRBD1 (6 bases). CDR3 length: 13 amino acids. The germline V gene has CDR1 SQVTM and CDR2 ANQGSEA. V was cut by 5 bases and J by 1 base, with 11 bases left in between. The DNA for the CDR3 is TGCAGCGTTCGCGGGGGCCAGAACACTGAAGCTTTCTTT. Translated: CSVRGGQNTEAFF. Full variable domain (outside the CDR3, taken from reference TRBV29-1 and TRBJ1-1): SAVISQKPSRDICQRGTSLTIQCQVDSQVTMMFWYRQQPGQSLTLIATANQGSEATYESGFVIDKFPISRPNLTFSTLTVSNMSPEDSSIYLCSVRGGQNTEAFFGQGTRLTVV.

The chain uses TRBV28 and TRBJ2-7; weak D call: TRBD2 (5 bases). The CDR3 runs to 12 residues. The V end lost 7 bases, the J end lost 6 bases, and 13 bases lay between the germline ends. Looked up from germline, CDR1 is MDHEN and CDR2 is SYDVKM. The CDR3 region has the DNA TGTGCCAGCAAGGGCCTTGGGAGCGAGCAGTACTTC. It is translated as CASKGLGSEQYF.

Judged by abundance, this clonotype is medium-sized (0.01 to 0.1%). V and J are TRBV4-1 and TRBJ1-6; no clear D. CDR3 size: 16 residues. The V gene's germline CDR1 is MGHRA and CDR2 YSYEKL. The V and J ends lost 0 bases and 7 bases respectively, with 13 bases between them. DNA for the CDR3: TGCGCCAGCAGCCAAGATAAAACGCCATCCAATTCACCCCTCCACTTT. Its translation is CASSQDKTPSNSPLHF.

This clonotype is deemed medium-sized. The genes are TRBV7-2 and TRBJ1-2; D is possibly TRBD1 (6 bases). CDR3 size: 13 residues. V shed 5 bases and J shed 7 bases, with 14 bases lying between them. The germline V gene has CDR1 SGHTA and CDR2 FQGNSA. This CDR3 reads CASSNQGSGGYTF. The CDR3 region has the DNA TGTGCCAGCAGCAATCAGGGGAGCGGTGGCTACACCTTC.

This clonotype is judged medium-sized. The V call is TRBV20-1, the J call TRBJ2-1, with TRBD2 as a possible D gene (6 bases). Germline V lookup: CDR1 DFQATT, CDR2 SNEGSKA (reference sequence). This CDR3 spans 14 amino acids. V lost 3 bases and J lost 4, with 13 bases in between. The CDR3 DNA reads as TGCAGTGCTAGGGGTCGGGGGTTATACAATGAGCAGTTCTTC. This gives the protein CSARGRGLYNEQFF.

By frequency in the sample, this clonotype is medium-sized. The chain combines TRBV30 with TRBJ1-5; TRBD1 is a possible D gene (6 bases). The CDR3 is 13 amino acids. V gave up 3 bases and J gave up 6 bases, with 12 bases separating them. The germline V gene encodes CDR1 GTSNPN and CDR2 SVGIG (reference sequence). CDR3 in DNA: TGTGCCTGGAGCCGGACAGTTTCTCAGCCCCAGCATTTT. Its translation: CAWSRTVSQPQHF.

By sample share, this clonotype is medium-sized. The rearrangement links TRBV14 to TRBJ1-3; no definite D call. V was clipped by 4 bases and J by 1 base, with 8 bases between them. Germline CDR1 and CDR2: SGHDN and FVKESK. CDR3 length: 14 amino acids. The CDR3 DNA reads TGTGCCAGCAGCCCTCTGGGGTCTGGAAACACCATATATTTT. Its protein is CASSPLGSGNTIYF.

At least ten counts were recorded for this clonotype. V is TRBV3-1 and J is TRBJ1-1, with 12 bases aligning to TRBD1. V lost 3 bases to trimming and J lost 1 base; unmatched junction nucleotides: 6. From germline, CDR1 is LGHDT and CDR2 YNNKEL (reference sequence). This CDR3 is 17 amino acids long. The CDR3 DNA follows: TGTGCCAGCAGCCAGGGACAGGGGGCGGGATGGAACACTGAAGCTTTCTTT. It translates to CASSQGQGAGWNTEAFF. The whole variable domain, remainder taken from reference TRBV3-1 and TRBJ1-1, is DTAVSQTPKYLVTQMGNDKSIKCEQNLGHDTMYWYKQDSKKFLKIMFSYNNKELIINETVPNRFSPKSPDKAHLNLHINSLELGDSAVYFCASSQGQGAGWNTEAFFGQGTRLTVV.

This clonotype is medium-sized by share. CDR3 nucleotide sequence: TGTGCCAGCAGCTCAATCGGGACTAGCGGGGGACAAGAGACCCAGTACTTC. Translated, it gives CASSSIGTSGGQETQYF. The genes are TRBV7-6 and TRBJ2-5, with 14 nucleotides matching TRBD2. V was pared by 4 bases and J by 2 bases, with 6 bases of the junction left unmatched. CDR3 length equals 17 residues. CDR1 is SGHVS and CDR2 is FNYEAQ in the germline V gene.

V is TRBV11-3 and J is TRBJ1-2; a weak D match, TRBD1 (6 bases). Trimming shortened V by 3 bases and J by 2 bases, and 10 bases separated the two germline ends. This CDR3 contains 14 residues. Germline CDR1 SGHNT, CDR2 YENEEA. CDR3 amino acids: CASSFFTGNYGYTF. The CDR3 DNA reads TGTGCCAGCAGCTTTTTCACAGGGAACTATGGCTACACCTTC.

Within the sample, this clonotype is medium-sized. The gene calls are TRBV30 and TRBJ1-1; D is undetermined. This CDR3 region has 10 residues. Germline lookup yields CDR1 GTSNPN and CDR2 SVGIG (reference sequence). V lost 3 bases, J lost 5 bases, and 4 bases lay in between. CDR3 bases: TGTGCCTGGAGGGTGACTGAAGCTTTCTTT. Amino acids: CAWRVTEAFF.

Sample share makes this clonotype medium-sized (0.01 to 0.1%). V usage is TRBV10-3 and J usage is TRBJ1-2, with D perhaps matching TRBD1 (6 bases). Per the germline V gene, CDR1 is ENHRY and CDR2 is SYGVKD. Trimming took off 7 bases at V and 8 bases at J, with 32 bases between the two ends. The CDR3 is made up of 18 amino acids. The CDR3 DNA is TGTGCCATCACCAGAGGGGGGCAGGGAGCTATGTTTGGCGGAGGCTACACCTTC. This gives the protein CAITRGGQGAMFGGGYTF.

This clonotype is classed as medium-sized (0.01 to 0.1%). The CDR3 coding sequence is TGCGCCAGCAGCTTGGGGACAGCCGCTTATGAAAAACTGTTTTTT. Translation gives CASSLGTAAYEKLFF. The chain couples TRBV5-1 to TRBJ1-4; possibly TRBD1 for D (6 bases). CDR1 and CDR2 from the germline V gene are SGHRS and YFSETQ. Trimming took off 0 bases at V and 6 bases at J, with 12 bases between the two ends. This CDR3 contains 15 residues.

The CDR3 DNA follows: TGTGCCAGCAGTAGCACGGGAGACTCTGGGGCCAACGTCCTGACTTTC. This translates into CASSSTGDSGANVLTF. This chain uses TRBV12-3 or TRBV12-4 with TRBJ2-6; D might be TRBD2 (6 bases). Trimming stripped 5 bases from V and 0 bases from J, with 11 bases between. The CDR3 spans 16 residues.

By share, this clonotype counts as medium-sized. The gene calls are TRBV7-9 and TRBJ1-6; TRBD1 is a possible D gene (5 bases). The length of the CDR3 is 15 residues. Germline CDR1 SEHNR, CDR2 FQNEAQ (reference sequence). Deletions cut 5 bases from V and 9 bases from J, with 17 bases between. The CDR3 DNA reads as TGTGCCAGCAGCCCCCCCGGGGCGAACGCTTCACCCCTCCACTTT. Encoded protein: CASSPPGANASPLHF.

V usage is TRBV7-8 and J usage is TRBJ2-7, with 9 bases identical to TRBD1. The germline gives CDR1 SGHVS, CDR2 FQNEAQ. The CDR3 runs to 16 residues. Trimming at V came to 2 bases and at J to 7 bases, leaving 12 bases not matched to a gene. CDR3 sequence reads: CASSLRARTGAKEQYF. In DNA, the CDR3 is TGTGCCAGCAGCTTAAGGGCCCGGACAGGGGCTAAGGAGCAGTACTTC.